Listed below are T cell receptor beta chains from one sample, sequenced in a study of blood T cells in healthy people across ages. Using its own MiXCR run on the 5' RACE reads, TCRdb lists one record per CDR3 protein. This table holds about 670,000 distinct CDR3 sequences, over 40% found once. The sequenced material came from blood. These receptors all stem from a woman older than 75 in good health. CDR3s leave out the opening cysteine and the closing phenylalanine or tryptophan.

v_gene	j_gene	CDR3aa
TRBV20-1	TRBJ2-7	SARPSTYEQY
TRBV5-1	TRBJ2-5	ASSLAPGGDETQY
TRBV25-1	TRBJ2-7	ASSEFPGQGPEQY
TRBV5-1	TRBJ2-5	ASSSPKGGAKETQY
TRBV12-3/TRBV12-4	TRBJ2-2	ASITGVKNTGELF
TRBV7-2	TRBJ1-4	ASSSLGGGTATNEKLF
TRBV20-1	TRBJ2-7	SARATGGVSSYEQY
TRBV3-1	TRBJ2-3	ASSQIPEGRTDTQY
TRBV20-1	TRBJ1-1	SARSQTGGTEAF
TRBV7-9	TRBJ2-3	ASSLDPPRADTQY
TRBV18	TRBJ2-7	ASSLSDRDSYERY
TRBV29-1	TRBJ2-7	SGPGPFSYEQY
TRBV7-2	TRBJ2-3	ASSTLGRGADTQY
TRBV10-3	TRBJ2-1	AISESLQGVGNEQF
TRBV7-2	TRBJ2-6	ASSLVPLARSGANVLT
TRBV7-2	TRBJ1-2	ASSPTRDRSNYGYT
TRBV3-1	TRBJ2-1	ASSQLGSPSSYNEQF
TRBV20-1	TRBJ2-4	SATDPGLGQGGKNIQY
TRBV20-1	TRBJ2-7	SARRDTVYEQY
TRBV5-1	TRBJ2-1	ASSWQISSYNEQF
TRBV12-3/TRBV12-4	TRBJ2-3	AGTKRGNTDTQY
TRBV27	TRBJ2-7	ASSLSDHSRGEQY
TRBV7-2	TRBJ2-7	ASSLASGSYEQY
TRBV29-1	TRBJ2-1	SAGTSGPNEQF
TRBV6-6	TRBJ2-1	ASSSWTSGVYNEQF
TRBV3-1	TRBJ2-1	ASSQPGLAVAEQF
TRBV4-1	TRBJ2-1	ASSHEKLRNRQF
TRBV5-5	TRBJ1-1	ASSVPSHTEAF